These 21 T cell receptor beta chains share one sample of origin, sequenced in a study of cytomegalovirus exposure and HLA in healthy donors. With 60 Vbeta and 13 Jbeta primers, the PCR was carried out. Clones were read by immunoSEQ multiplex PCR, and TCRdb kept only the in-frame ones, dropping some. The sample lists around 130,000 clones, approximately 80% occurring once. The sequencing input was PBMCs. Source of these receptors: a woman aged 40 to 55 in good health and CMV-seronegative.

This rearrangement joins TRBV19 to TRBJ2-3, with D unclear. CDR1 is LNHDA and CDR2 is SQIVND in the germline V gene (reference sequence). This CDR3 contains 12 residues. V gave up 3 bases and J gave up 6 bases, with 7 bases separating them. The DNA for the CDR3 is TGTGCCAGTAGTATTTGGGCGGATACGCAGTATTTT. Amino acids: CASSIWADTQYF.

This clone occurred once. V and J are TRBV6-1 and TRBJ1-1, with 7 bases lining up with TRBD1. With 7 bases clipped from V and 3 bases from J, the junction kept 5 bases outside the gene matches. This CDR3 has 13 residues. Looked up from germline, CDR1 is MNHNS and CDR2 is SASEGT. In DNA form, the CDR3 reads TGTGCCAGCACCAGGGGGGCGGACACTGAAGCTTTCTTT. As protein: CASTRGADTEAFF.

This CDR3 reads CASSTRARQGNYGYTF. The CDR3 nucleotides are TGTGCCAGCAGCACAAGGGCTCGACAGGGAAACTATGGCTACACCTTC. The genes are TRBV21-1 and TRBJ1-2; the D call TRBD1 from the table was never checked on the DNA. TRBV21-1 is noted as a pseudogene. This CDR3 has 16 residues.

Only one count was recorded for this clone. Here the CDR3 reads CASDPLAGGSDTQYF. The CDR3 coding sequence is TGTGCCAGCGACCCACTAGCGGGAGGGTCAGATACGCAGTATTTT. The chain combines TRBV2 with TRBJ2-3; 13 positions agree with TRBD2. Germline V gene data show CDR1 as SNHLY and CDR2 as FYNNEI. CDR3 length: 15 residues. V was pared by 8 bases and J by 4 bases, with 6 bases of the junction left unmatched.

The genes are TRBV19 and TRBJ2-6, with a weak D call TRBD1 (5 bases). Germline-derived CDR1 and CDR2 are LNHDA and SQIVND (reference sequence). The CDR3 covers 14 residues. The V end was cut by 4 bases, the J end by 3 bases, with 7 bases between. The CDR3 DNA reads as TGTGCCAGTAGTAGCAGGGATGGGGCCAACGTCCTGACTTTC. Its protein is CASSSRDGANVLTF.

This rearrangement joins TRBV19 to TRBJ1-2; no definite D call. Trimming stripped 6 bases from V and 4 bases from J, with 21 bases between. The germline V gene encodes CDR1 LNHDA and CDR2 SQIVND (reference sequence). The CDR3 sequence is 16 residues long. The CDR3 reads CASSSMPGPVVYGYTF. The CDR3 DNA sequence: TGTGCCAGTAGCTCCATGCCAGGCCCGGTCGTCTATGGCTACACCTTC.

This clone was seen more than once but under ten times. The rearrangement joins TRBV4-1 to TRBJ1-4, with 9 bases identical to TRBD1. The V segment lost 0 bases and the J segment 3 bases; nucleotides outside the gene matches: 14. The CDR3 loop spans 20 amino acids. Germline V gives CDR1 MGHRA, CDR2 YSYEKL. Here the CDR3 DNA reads TGCGCCAGCAGCCAAGAGGGTTTGAGCGGGACAGGGAGACCTAATGAAAAACTGTTTTTT. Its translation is CASSQEGLSGTGRPNEKLFF.

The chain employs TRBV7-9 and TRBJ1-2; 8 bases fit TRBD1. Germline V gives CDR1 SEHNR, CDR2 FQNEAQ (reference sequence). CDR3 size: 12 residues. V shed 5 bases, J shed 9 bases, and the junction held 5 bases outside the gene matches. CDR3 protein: CASSPRTGSYTF. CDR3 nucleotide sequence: TGTGCCAGCAGCCCCCGGACAGGGAGCTACACCTTC.

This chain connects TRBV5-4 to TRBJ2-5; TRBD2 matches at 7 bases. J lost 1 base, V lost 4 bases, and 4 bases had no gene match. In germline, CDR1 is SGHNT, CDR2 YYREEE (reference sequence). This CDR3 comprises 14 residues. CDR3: CASSPGGFQETQYF. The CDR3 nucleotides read TGTGCCAGCAGCCCCGGGGGGTTCCAAGAGACCCAGTACTTC.

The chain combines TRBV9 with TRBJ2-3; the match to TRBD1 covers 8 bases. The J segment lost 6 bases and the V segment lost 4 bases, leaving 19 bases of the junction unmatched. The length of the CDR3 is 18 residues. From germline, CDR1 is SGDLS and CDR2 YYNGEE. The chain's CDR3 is CASSLRTGTRGKQDTQYF. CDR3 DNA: TGTGCCAGCAGCCTCCGGACAGGGACCAGAGGGAAGCAGGATACGCAGTATTTT.

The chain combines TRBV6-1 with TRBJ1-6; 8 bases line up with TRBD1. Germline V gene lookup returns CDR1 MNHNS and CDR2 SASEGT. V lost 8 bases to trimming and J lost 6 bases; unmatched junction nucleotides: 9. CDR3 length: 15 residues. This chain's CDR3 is CASGQRQGSNSPLHF. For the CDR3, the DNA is TGTGCCAGCGGCCAAAGACAGGGGTCTAATTCACCCCTCCACTTT.

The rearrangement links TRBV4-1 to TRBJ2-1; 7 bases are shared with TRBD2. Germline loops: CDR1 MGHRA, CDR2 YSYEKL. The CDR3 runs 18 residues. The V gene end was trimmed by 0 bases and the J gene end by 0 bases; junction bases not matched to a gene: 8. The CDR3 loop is CASSQDWSGVSSYNEQFF. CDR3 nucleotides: TGCGCCAGCAGCCAAGATTGGAGCGGGGTAAGCTCCTACAATGAGCAGTTCTTC.

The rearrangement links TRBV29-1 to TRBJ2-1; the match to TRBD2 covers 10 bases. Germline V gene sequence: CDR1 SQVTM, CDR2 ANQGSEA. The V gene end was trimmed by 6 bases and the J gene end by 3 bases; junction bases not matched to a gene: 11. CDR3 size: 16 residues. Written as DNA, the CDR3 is TGCAGCGTCCCCGCTAGCGGGGGTTCCATCTACAATGAGCAGTTCTTC. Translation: CSVPASGGSIYNEQFF.

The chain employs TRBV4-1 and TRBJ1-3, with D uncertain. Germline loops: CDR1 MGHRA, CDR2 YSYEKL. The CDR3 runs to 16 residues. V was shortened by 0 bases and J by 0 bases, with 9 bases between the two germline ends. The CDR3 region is CASSQEGSNSGNTIYF. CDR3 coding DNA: TGCGCCAGCAGCCAAGAGGGCAGTAACTCTGGAAACACCATATATTTT.

CDR3 in DNA: TGCGCCAGCAGCTTTACCTCCGGGACTAGCGGGGGGGTAGAGCAGTTCTTC. Encoded protein: CASSFTSGTSGGVEQFF. The chain carries TRBV5-1 and TRBJ2-1; 16 nucleotides line up with TRBD2. V dropped 2 bases and J dropped 10; count of bases not matched to a gene: 9. CDR3 length: 17 amino acids. CDR1 and CDR2 (germline): SGHRS, YFSETQ.

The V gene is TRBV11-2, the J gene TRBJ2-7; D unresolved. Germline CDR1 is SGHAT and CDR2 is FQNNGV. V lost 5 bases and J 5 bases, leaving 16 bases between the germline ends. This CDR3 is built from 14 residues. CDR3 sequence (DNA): TGTGCCAGCAGCCCTAGTGCTCAACCCCACGAGCAGTACTTC. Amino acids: CASSPSAQPHEQYF.

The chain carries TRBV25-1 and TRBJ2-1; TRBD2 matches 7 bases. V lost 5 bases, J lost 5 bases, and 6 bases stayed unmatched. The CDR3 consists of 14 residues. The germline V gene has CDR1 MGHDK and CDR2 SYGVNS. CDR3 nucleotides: TGTGCCAGCAGTATAGCGGGTGAAGACAATGAGCAGTTCTTC. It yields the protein CASSIAGEDNEQFF.

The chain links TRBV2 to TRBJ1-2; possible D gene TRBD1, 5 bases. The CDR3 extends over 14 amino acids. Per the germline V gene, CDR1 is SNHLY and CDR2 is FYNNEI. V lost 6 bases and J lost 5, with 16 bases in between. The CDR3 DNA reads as TGTGCCAGCAGGAAATTCTTACAGGAGTATGGCTACACCTTC. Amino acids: CASRKFLQEYGYTF.

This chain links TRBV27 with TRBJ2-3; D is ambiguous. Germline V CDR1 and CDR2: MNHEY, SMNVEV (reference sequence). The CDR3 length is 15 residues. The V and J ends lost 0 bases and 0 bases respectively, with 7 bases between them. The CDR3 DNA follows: TGTGCCAGCAGTTTATCGGGCCTTAGCACAGATACGCAGTATTTT. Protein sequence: CASSLSGLSTDTQYF.

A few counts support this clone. The CDR3 loop is CASSAGEDGEKLFF. The CDR3 nucleotides read TGTGCCAGCAGTGCGGGTGAGGATGGGGAAAAACTGTTTTTT. The genes are TRBV2 and TRBJ1-4; D call uncertain. CDR3 size: 14 residues. Trimming cost V 4 bases and J 8 bases, with 14 bases left between them. Germline CDR1 is SNHLY and CDR2 is FYNNEI.

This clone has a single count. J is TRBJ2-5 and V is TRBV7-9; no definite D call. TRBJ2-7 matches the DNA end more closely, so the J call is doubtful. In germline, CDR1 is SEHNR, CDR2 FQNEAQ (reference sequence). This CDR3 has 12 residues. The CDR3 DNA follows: TGTGCCAGCAGCTTCGATGCACGCGAGCAGTACTTC. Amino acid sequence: CASSFDAREQYF.